Listed below are T cell receptor beta chains from one sample, sequenced in a study of OX40 agonist ivuxolimab in advanced cancers. TCRdb's copy holds only in-frame clones and misses some; the assay was immunoSEQ multiplex PCR. The repertoire holds 90,000 to 150,000 clones, with over 75% as singletons. The input for sequencing was CD4+ or CD8+ T cells sorted from blood, taken in a trial of the OX40 agonist ivuxolimab. The receptors derive from an adult with an advanced solid tumor such as melanoma, head and neck, liver or kidney cancer. The CDR3 runs from the conserved cysteine through the conserved F or W. A D gene is named only where the DNA matches it firmly. Only some rows state a clone size, as once, few, many or a class for expanded clones.

j_call	cdr3_length	clone_size	v_call	d_call	cdr3_nt	cdr3_aa
TRBJ2-4	12	.	TRBV11-2	.	TGTGCCAGCAGCTTCTCGGTGAACATTCAGTACTTC	CASSFSVNIQYF
TRBJ1-1	12	.	TRBV7-2	.	TGTGCCAGCAGCTTAGGAGGGACCGGAGCTTTCTTT	CASSLGGTGAFF
TRBJ1-5	12	few	TRBV10-2	.	TGCGCCAGCAGTGCGGGGAATCAGCCCCAGCATTTT	CASSAGNQPQHF
TRBJ2-4	15	.	TRBV27	.	TGTGCCAGCAGGGCAGAACGTGAAGGGAAAAACATTCAGTACTTC	CASRAEREGKNIQYF
TRBJ2-5	13	.	TRBV11-2	.	TGTGCCAGCAGCCCGGGACTCTCGGAGACCCAGTACTTC	CASSPGLSETQYF
TRBJ2-5	12	.	TRBV29-1	TRBD1	TGCAGCGGCGCAGGGGGCCGGGAGACCCAGTACTTC	CSGAGGRETQYF
TRBJ2-7	15	.	TRBV19	TRBD1	TGTGCCAGTAGTACGACAGGGAGCCTATCTGGGGAGCAGTACTTC	CASSTTGSLSGEQYF
TRBJ1-2	13	.	TRBV29-1	.	TGCAGCGTTGAGGAGTTTTGGGAGTTGGGCTACACCTTC	CSVEEFWELGYTF
TRBJ1-6	17	.	TRBV10-3	TRBD1	TGTGCCATCAGTACTTCCTCCACAGGGGAGGATAATTCACCCCTCCACTTT	CAISTSSTGEDNSPLHF
TRBJ2-2	14	.	TRBV19	.	TGTGCCAGTAGTGCCCAACAGGAAACCGGGGAGCTGTTTTTT	CASSAQQETGELFF
TRBJ2-1	15	once	TRBV30	TRBD2	TGTGCCTGGAGTGTAAAAGCGGGGGCCCTAGGTGAGCAGTTCTTC	CAWSVKAGALGEQFF
TRBJ2-5	14	few	TRBV6-5	TRBD1	TGTGCCAGCAGTGACGGACAGGGGACGGAGACCCAGTACTTC	CASSDGQGTETQYF
TRBJ2-1	15	.	TRBV30	TRBD1	TGTGCCTGGAGTGTCTTGACAGGGGCCTACAATGAGCAGTTCTTC	CAWSVLTGAYNEQFF
TRBJ1-4	17	.	TRBV4-1	.	TGCGCCAGCAGCCAAGACCCTACAGGGCCAACTAATGAAAAACTGTTTTTT	CASSQDPTGPTNEKLFF
TRBJ2-7	12	.	TRBV7-2	.	TGTGCCAGCAGCTTAGGAACCTACGAGCAGTACTTC	CASSLGTYEQYF
TRBJ1-2	12	.	TRBV7-2	.	TGTGCCAGCAGCTTGGACAGCACTGGCTACACCTTC	CASSLDSTGYTF